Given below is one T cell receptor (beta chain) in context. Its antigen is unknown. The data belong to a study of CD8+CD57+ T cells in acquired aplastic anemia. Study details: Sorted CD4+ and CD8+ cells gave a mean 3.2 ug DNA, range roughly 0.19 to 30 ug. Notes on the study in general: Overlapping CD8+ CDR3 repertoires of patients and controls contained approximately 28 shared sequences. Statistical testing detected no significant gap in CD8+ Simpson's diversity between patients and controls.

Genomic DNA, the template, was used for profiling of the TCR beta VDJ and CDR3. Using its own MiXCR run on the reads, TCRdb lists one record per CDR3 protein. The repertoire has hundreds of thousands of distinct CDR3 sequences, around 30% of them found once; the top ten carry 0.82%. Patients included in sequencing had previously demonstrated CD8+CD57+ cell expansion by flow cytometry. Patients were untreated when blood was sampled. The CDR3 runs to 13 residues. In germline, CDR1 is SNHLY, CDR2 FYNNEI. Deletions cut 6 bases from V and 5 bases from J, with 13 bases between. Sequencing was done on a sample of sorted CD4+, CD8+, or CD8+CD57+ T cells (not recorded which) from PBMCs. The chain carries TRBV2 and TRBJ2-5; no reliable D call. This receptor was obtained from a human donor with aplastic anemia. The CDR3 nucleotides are TGTGCCAGCAGCTTAGTACACAGCGAGACCCAGTACTTC. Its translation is CASSLVHSETQYF.